A single sample is the source of the 7 T cell receptor beta chains below, sequenced in a study of cytomegalovirus exposure and HLA in healthy donors. Use of 60 Vbeta and 13 Jbeta primers characterized the PCR. Sequencing was performed with immunoSEQ multiplex PCR; in TCRdb, only in-frame clones are kept and a portion is missing. The data hold about 140,000 clones, with approximately 75% observed a single time. Material: PBMCs. The receptors were sampled from a man aged 45-65 years in good health and CMV-seropositive.

The chain has TRBV4-1 and TRBJ1-2; unclear D gene. Germline V gene sequence: CDR1 MGHRA, CDR2 YSYEKL. CDR3 size: 13 residues. The V and J ends lost 1 base and 5 bases respectively, with 8 bases between them. The CDR3 spells CASSQGLSYGYTF. The CDR3 bases are TGCGCCAGCAGCCAAGGACTTAGTTATGGCTACACCTTC.

This chain links TRBV6-1 with TRBJ1-4; no firm D call. V shed 2 bases and J shed 7 bases, with 11 bases lying between them. The CDR3 length is 14 residues. CDR1 is MNHNS and CDR2 is SASEGT in the germline V gene. This chain's CDR3 is CASSESRAGEKLFF. In DNA form, the CDR3 reads TGTGCCAGCAGTGAATCGAGGGCGGGTGAAAAACTGTTTTTT.

This clone turned up a few times. The genes are TRBV18 and TRBJ2-7; D ambiguous. Germline lookup yields CDR1 KGHSH and CDR2 LQKENI. The CDR3 contains 16 residues. V gave up 6 bases and J gave up 3 bases, with 21 bases separating them. CDR3 sequence (DNA): TGTGCCAGCTCTCCCGGCCAGGCTACTCTCGGCTACGAGCAGTACTTC. Protein: CASSPGQATLGYEQYF.

The rearrangement uses TRBV7-6 and TRBJ2-7, with D perhaps matching TRBD2 (5 bases). Germline loops: CDR1 SGHVS, CDR2 FNYEAQ. CDR3 size: 12 residues. Trimming pared 5 bases from V and 4 bases from J, leaving 9 bases between. The CDR3 loop reads CASSPGGYEQYF. CDR3 nucleotide sequence: TGTGCCAGCAGCCCCGGCGGGTACGAGCAGTACTTC.

The chain combines TRBV6-5 with TRBJ1-1; tentative D call: TRBD1 (6 bases). The CDR3 is made up of 14 amino acids. With 2 bases removed from V and 3 bases from J, the gap between germline ends came to 10 bases. The germline gives CDR1 MNHEY, CDR2 SVGAGI. CDR3 loop: CASSYPTGHTEAFF. The CDR3 DNA sequence: TGTGCCAGCAGTTACCCCACAGGGCACACTGAAGCTTTCTTT.

To note about this clone: Other DNA sequences from this sample encode an identical CDR3 as well. The chain recombines TRBV19 with TRBJ1-1; 7 positions agree with TRBD1. Germline V gene lookup returns CDR1 LNHDA and CDR2 SQIVND (reference sequence). The V gene end was trimmed by 8 bases and the J gene end by 1 base; junction bases not matched to a gene: 4. The CDR3 consists of 13 residues. The CDR3 nucleotides are TGTGCCAGTCACAGGACAGGGAACACTGAAGCTTTCTTT. Translated: CASHRTGNTEAFF.

The chain links TRBV5-1 to TRBJ2-5; possibly TRBD2 for D (6 bases). V dropped 1 base and J dropped 0 bases, with 7 bases sitting between them. The CDR3 length is 14 residues. Germline V gene sequence: CDR1 SGHRS, CDR2 YFSETQ. The CDR3 is CASSLRLDQETQYF. CDR3 DNA sequence: TGCGCCAGCAGCTTGAGACTAGACCAAGAGACCCAGTACTTC.